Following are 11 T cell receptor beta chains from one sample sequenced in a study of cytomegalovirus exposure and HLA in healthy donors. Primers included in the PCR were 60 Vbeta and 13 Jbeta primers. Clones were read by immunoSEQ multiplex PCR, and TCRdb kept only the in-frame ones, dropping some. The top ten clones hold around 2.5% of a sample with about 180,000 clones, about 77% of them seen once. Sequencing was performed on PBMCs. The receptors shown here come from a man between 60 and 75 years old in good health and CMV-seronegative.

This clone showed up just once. CDR3 residues: CASSYSPGDSKFF. CDR3 nucleotide sequence: TGTGCCAGCAGTTACAGTCCGGGAGACAGCAAGTTCTTC. The J gene is TRBJ2-1, the V gene TRBV6-5, with a tentative D call TRBD2 (6 bases). V was shortened by 2 bases and J by 14 bases, with 16 bases between the two germline ends. The CDR3 contains 13 residues. Germline-derived CDR1 and CDR2 are MNHEY and SVGAGI.

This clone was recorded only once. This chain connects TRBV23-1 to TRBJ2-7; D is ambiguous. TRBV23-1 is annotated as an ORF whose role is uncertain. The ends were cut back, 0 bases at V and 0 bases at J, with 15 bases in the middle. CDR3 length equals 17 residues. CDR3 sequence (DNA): TGCGCCAGCAGTCAATCCCAGGAAATCGCGAGCTCCTACGAGCAGTACTTC. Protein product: CASSQSQEIASSYEQYF.

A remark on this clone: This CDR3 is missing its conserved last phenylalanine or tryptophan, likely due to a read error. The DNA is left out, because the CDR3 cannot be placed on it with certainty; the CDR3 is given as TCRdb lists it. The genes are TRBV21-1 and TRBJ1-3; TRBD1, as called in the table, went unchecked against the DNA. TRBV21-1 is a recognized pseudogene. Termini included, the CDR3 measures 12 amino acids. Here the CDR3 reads CASSKYFGQVQV.

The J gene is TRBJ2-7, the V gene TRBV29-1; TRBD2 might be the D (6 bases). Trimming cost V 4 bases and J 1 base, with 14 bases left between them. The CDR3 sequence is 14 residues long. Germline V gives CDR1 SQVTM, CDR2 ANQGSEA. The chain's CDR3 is CSVGAGKGSYEQYF. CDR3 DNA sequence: TGCAGCGTTGGGGCGGGGAAGGGTTCCTACGAGCAGTACTTC.

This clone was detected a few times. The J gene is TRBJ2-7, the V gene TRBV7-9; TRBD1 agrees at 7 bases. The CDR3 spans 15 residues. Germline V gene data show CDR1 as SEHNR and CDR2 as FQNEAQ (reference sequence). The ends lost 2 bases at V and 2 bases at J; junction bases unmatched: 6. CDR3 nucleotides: TGTGCCAGCAGCTTAACAGACAGGGATCCCTACGAGCAGTACTTC. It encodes CASSLTDRDPYEQYF.

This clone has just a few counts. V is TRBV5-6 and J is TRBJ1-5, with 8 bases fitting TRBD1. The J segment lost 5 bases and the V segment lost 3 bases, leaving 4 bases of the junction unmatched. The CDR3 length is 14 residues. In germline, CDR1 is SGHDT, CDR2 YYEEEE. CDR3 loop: CASSSGQGDQPQHF. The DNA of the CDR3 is TGTGCCAGCAGCTCAGGACAGGGCGATCAGCCCCAGCATTTT.

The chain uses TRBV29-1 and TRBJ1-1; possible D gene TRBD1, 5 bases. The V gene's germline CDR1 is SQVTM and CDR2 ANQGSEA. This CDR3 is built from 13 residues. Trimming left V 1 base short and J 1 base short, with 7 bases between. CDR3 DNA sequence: TGCAGCGTTGAAGTGGGGGGGAACACTGAAGCTTTCTTT. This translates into CSVEVGGNTEAFF.

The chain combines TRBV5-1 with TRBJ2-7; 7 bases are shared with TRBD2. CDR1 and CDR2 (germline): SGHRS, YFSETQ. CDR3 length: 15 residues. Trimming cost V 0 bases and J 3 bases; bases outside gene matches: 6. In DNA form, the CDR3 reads TGCGCCAGCAGCTTGGAGGCTAGCGGTTACTACGAGCAGTACTTC. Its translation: CASSLEASGYYEQYF.

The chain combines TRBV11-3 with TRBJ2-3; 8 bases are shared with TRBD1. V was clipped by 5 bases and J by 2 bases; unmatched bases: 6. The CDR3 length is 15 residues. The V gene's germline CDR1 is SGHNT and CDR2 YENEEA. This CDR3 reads CASSLGQGPTDTQYF. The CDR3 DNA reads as TGTGCCAGCAGCCTTGGACAGGGACCCACAGATACGCAGTATTTT.

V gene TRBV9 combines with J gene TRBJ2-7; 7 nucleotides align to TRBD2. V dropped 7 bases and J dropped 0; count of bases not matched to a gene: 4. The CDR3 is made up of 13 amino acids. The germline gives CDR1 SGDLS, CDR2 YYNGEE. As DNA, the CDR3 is TGTGCCAGCGGGAGGGAGACCTCCTACGAGCAGTACTTC. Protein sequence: CASGRETSYEQYF.

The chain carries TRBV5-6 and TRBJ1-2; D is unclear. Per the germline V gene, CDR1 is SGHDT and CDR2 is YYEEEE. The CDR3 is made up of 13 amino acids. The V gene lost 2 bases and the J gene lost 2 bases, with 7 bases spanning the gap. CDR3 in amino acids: CASSFEVNYGYTF. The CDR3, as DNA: TGTGCCAGCAGCTTTGAGGTGAACTATGGCTACACCTTC.